This T cell receptor beta chain was sequenced for a study of spatial heterogeneity in lung cancer (dated by TCRdb to the late 2010s). Notes on the research overall: More beta-chain than alpha-chain transcripts were consistently detected, likely reflecting higher beta-chain transcript abundance. The study linked features of the TCR repertoire to counts of nonsynonymous mutations, which were determined by whole-exome sequencing of tumor tissue. Both alpha and beta chains were TCR-sequenced in samples taken at surgery, namely 220 tumor regions, around 64 matched nontumor lung samples and about 52 PBMC samples. TCR alpha and beta repertoires were quantitatively compared across multiple tumor regions, matched nontumor lung and blood in non-small cell lung cancer. In the raw uncorrected reads, each unique combination of TCR and UMI appeared on average more than ten times. What the work shows at the level of the full study, not this receptor alone: Confirming at a functional level the hypothesis that regional TCRs recognize regional mutations was considered to require additional single-cell paired TCR alpha and beta sequencing. Ubiquitous expanded tumor TCRs were found in blood more often at tumor resection than at routine follow-up.

To prepare the library, 5' RACE was applied. Sequenced on a NextSeq 500. In the TCR library protocol, a unique molecular identifier was attached to each TCR cDNA molecule so that PCR and sequencing errors could be corrected. The published analysis was carried out like this. Decombinator tools were used for TCR identification, UMI-based error correction and CDR3 extraction. TCRs above a frequency of 2 per 1,000, corresponding to the top 1% of the tumor frequency distribution, were defined as expanded. Rényi diversity was computed with the R vegan package after subsampling each repertoire 100 times to 5,000 TCRs. CDR3 similarity networks were constructed using string-kernel similarity of amino acid triplets, with links drawn between CDR3s whose pairwise similarity was above 0.82. TCRdb applied fastp at Q25 and MiXCR to the public reads, then kept only in-frame beta chains. Entries that share a CDR3 protein sequence are merged under the most common genes and DNA. These V and J calls rely on TCRdb rather than the paper's analysis. The sample table holds tens of thousands of distinct CDR3 sequences, of which roughly 15% were seen once. Jointly, the top ten make up 50% to 65% of the sample.

The time point label, read with the paper, signifies: sample taken at primary tumor resection. TCR sequencing used whole RNA extracted from tumor and nontumor lung tissue, or from cryopreserved PBMC samples, without cell sorting. The donors were more than 65 patients from the lung TRACERx cohort who had early-stage, untreated non-small cell lung cancer. Patients were selected for TCR sequencing only if sufficient RNA was available from at least two tumor regions. CDR1 and CDR2 (SGHTA, FQGNSA) derive from the germline V gene. Taken from cysteine to phenylalanine, the CDR3 has 14 residues. Only the CDR3 DNA is retained, 42 bases long and in frame from the first base. The junction shows trimming of 2 bases on V and 7 bases on J, plus 14 bases between the germline ends. Turning to this clonotype: Its target antigen remains unknown. It has no much larger one-base neighbor in the sample; base qualities were not kept.

The chain is made from TRBV7-2 and TRBJ1-1, with the D gene not clear enough to name. Sequences were derived from PBMCs, sampled at surgery. This TCR derives from a male donor with early-stage non-small cell lung cancer. In nucleotides, the sequence is TGTGCCAGCAGCTTAAGGGCAGCCACCAATGAAGCTTTCTTT. Translation gives CASSLRAATNEAFF.